This T cell receptor beta chain was captured in a study of radiotherapy plus CTLA-4 blockade in lung cancer. Only a few counts were recorded for this clone. Antigen: not known. Study observations and caveats: Interferon-beta and early blood T cell clone dynamics reportedly predicted response best.

Data came from immunoSEQ multiplex PCR; TCRdb stores just in-frame clones and leaves some out. This table holds 57,000 or so clones, 60% to 85% found once. The CDR3 is made up of 14 amino acids. Germline V gives CDR1 GTSNPN, CDR2 SVGIG (reference sequence). With 0 bases clipped from V and 7 bases from J, the junction kept 1 base outside the gene matches. The chain carries TRBV30 and TRBJ1-6; 9 nucleotides agree with TRBD1. The specimen was peripheral blood, collected from a patient treated with radiotherapy plus ipilimumab. The sequence came from a human donor with non-small cell lung cancer who had a complete response to radiotherapy plus ipilimumab. The CDR3 spells CAWSVGTGNSPLHF. DNA for the CDR3: TGTGCCTGGAGTGTAGGGACAGGGAATTCACCCCTCCACTTT.